Given below is one T cell receptor beta chain in context. Its antigen is as yet unknown. The timepoints at which blood was sampled were baseline, cycle 4 day 1, and cycle 7 day 1. Repertoires were generated with immunoSEQ multiplex PCR, while TCRdb's copy carries only in-frame clones and drops some. Seen here are just under 75,000 clones, approximately 92% observed once, and the top ten hold more than 0.45%. The germline CDR1 and CDR2 sequences are MNHNS and SASEGT. There are 15 residues in the CDR3. Germline trimming cut 4 bases from V and 7 bases from J; bases unmatched to any gene: 7. The sample is drawn from a study of OX40 agonist ivuxolimab in advanced cancers. Across the study: Three patients, one with hepatocellular carcinoma and two with cutaneous melanoma, responded partially. Study conclusions and caveats: Expanded clones tended on average to be more numerous among CD8+ T cells than CD4+.

The J gene is TRBJ1-4, the V gene TRBV6-1, with 9 bases matching TRBD1. This receptor was taken from an adult with an advanced solid tumor such as melanoma, head and neck, liver or kidney cancer. The sequenced sample was CD4+ or CD8+ T cells sorted from blood, obtained in a trial of the OX40 agonist ivuxolimab. CDR3 nucleotides: TGTGCCAGCAGTGGGACAGGGGCCGGGGTTGAAAAACTGTTTTTT. Its translation is CASSGTGAGVEKLFF.